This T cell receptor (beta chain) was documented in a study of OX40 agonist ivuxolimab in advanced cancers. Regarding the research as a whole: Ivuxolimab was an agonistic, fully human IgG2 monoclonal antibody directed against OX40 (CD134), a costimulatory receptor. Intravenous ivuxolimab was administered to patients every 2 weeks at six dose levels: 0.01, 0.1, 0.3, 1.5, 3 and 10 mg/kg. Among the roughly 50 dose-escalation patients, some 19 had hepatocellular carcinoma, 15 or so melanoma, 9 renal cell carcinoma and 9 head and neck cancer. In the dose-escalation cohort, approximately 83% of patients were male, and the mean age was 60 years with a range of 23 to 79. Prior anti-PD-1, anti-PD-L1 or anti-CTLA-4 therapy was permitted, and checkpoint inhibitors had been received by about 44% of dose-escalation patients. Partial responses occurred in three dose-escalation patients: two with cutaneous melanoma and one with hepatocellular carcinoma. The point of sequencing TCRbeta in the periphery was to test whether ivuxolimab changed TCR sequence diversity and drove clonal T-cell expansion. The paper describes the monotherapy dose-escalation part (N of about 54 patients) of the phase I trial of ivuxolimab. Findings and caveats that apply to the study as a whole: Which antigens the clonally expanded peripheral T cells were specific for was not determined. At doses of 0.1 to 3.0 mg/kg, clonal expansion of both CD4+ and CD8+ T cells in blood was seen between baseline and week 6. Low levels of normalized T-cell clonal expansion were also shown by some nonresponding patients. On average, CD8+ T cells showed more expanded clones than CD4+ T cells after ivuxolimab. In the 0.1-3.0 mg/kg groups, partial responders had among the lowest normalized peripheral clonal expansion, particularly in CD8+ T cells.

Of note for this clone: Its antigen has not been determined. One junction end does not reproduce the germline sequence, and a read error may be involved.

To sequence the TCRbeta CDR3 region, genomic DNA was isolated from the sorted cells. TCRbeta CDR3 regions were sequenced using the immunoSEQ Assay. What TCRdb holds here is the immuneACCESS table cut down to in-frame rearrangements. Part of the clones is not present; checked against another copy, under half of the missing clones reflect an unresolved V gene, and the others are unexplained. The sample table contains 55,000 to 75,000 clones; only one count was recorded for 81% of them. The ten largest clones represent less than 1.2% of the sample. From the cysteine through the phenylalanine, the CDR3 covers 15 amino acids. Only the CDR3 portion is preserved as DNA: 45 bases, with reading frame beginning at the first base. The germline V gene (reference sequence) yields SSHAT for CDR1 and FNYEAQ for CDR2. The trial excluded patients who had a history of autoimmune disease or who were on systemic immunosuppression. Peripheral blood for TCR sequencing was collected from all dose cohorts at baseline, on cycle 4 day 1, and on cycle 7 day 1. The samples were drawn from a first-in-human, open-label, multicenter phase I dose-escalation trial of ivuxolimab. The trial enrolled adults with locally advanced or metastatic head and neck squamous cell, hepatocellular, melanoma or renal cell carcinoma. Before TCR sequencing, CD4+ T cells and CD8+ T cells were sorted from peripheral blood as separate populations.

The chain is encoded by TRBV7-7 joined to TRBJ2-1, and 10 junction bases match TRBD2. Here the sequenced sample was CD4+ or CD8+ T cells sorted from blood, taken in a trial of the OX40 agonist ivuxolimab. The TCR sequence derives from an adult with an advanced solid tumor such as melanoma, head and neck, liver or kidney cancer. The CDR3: CASSPVAGGYNEQFF. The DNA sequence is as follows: TGTGCTAGCAGCCCTGTAGCGGGGGGATACAATGAGCAGTTCTTC.